These 9 T cell receptor beta chains came from one sample sequenced in a study of blood T cell repertoires in COVID-19. The protocol was immunoSEQ multiplex PCR, while the TCRdb copy is restricted to in-frame clones and leaves out a portion. The repertoire has about 76,000 clones, around 90% of them found once; the top ten carry approximately 5%. Material: peripheral blood. These receptors all stem from a human donor in a cohort sampled during active COVID-19.

The chain recombines TRBV7-2 with TRBJ1-4; TRBD1 matches at 7 bases. Losses at the gene ends were 2 bases for V and 0 bases for J; bases not matched to a gene: 9. The CDR3 runs to 18 residues. Germline CDR1 and CDR2: SGHTA and FQGNSA. The DNA of the CDR3 is TGTGCCAGCAGCTTAATCTCAGGGGGTCGAGCAACTAATGAAAAACTGTTTTTT. It encodes CASSLISGGRATNEKLFF.

This sequence joins TRBV9 and TRBJ2-2; D uncertain. The V gene lost 0 bases and the J gene lost 7 bases, with 7 bases spanning the gap. The CDR3 is made up of 13 amino acids. The germline CDR1 and CDR2 sequences are SGDLS and YYNGEE. CDR3 sequence reads: CASSVAIGGELFF. CDR3 DNA sequence: TGTGCCAGCAGCGTAGCTATTGGCGGGGAGCTGTTTTTT.

This chain links TRBV7-3 with TRBJ2-3; 8 bases fit TRBD2. Trimming at V came to 5 bases and at J to 0 bases, leaving 7 bases not matched to a gene. This CDR3 has 16 residues. Germline CDR1 SGHTA, CDR2 FQGTGA. This CDR3 reads CASSLGSSGSTDTQYF. The CDR3 DNA reads TGTGCCAGCAGCCTCGGCTCTAGCGGGAGCACAGATACGCAGTATTTT. Complete variable domain (other parts from reference TRBV7-3 and TRBJ2-3): GAGVSQTPSNKVTEKGKYVELRCDPISGHTALYWYRQSLGQGPEFLIYFQGTGAADDSGLPNDRFFAVRPEGSVSTLKIQRTERGDSAVYLCASSLGSSGSTDTQYFGPGTRLTVL.

The rearrangement uses TRBV11-2 and TRBJ2-1; TRBD1 might be the D (6 bases). V dropped 2 bases and J dropped 7 bases, with 12 bases sitting between them. This CDR3 has 14 amino acids. Germline V gives CDR1 SGHAT, CDR2 FQNNGV. The CDR3 spells CASSLHPGVNEQFF. CDR3 in DNA: TGTGCCAGCAGCTTACATCCAGGGGTGAATGAGCAGTTCTTC. Filled out from reference TRBV11-2 and TRBJ2-1, the complete variable domain reads EAGVAQSPRYKIIEKRQSVAFWCNPISGHATLYWYQQILGQGPKLLIQFQNNGVVDDSQLPKDRFSAERLKGVDSTLKIQPAKLEDSAVYLCASSLHPGVNEQFFGPGTRLTVL.

The rearrangement links TRBV4-1 to TRBJ2-7, with D tentatively TRBD2 (5 bases). Per germline, CDR1 MGHRA and CDR2 YSYEKL. The CDR3 spans 13 residues. Trimming removed 1 base from V and 7 bases from J, with 11 bases in between. CDR3 bases: TGCGCCAGCAGCCAAGGGCTATCGGGGGAGCAGTACTTC. Translated, it gives CASSQGLSGEQYF.

This clone was recorded once. V and J are TRBV5-1 and TRBJ2-5; TRBD2 matches at 8 bases. This CDR3 region has 16 residues. With V trimmed by 0 bases and J by 2 bases, 6 bases remained unmatched. Germline V gene data show CDR1 as SGHRS and CDR2 as YFSETQ. The CDR3: CASSLAGGAQQETQYF. CDR3 nucleotide sequence: TGCGCCAGCAGCTTGGCCGGGGGGGCTCAACAAGAGACCCAGTACTTC.

This clone was found once. The V and J genes are TRBV6-5 and TRBJ2-1, with D unclear. Germline V gives CDR1 MNHEY, CDR2 SVGAGI. Trimming removed 6 bases at V and 0 bases at J, with 9 bases between. The CDR3 extends over 14 amino acids. In DNA, the CDR3 is TGTGCCAGCAGGAGCTTAAGCTCCTACAATGAGCAGTTCTTC. It encodes CASRSLSSYNEQFF.

The chain recombines TRBV5-4 with TRBJ1-1, with D possibly matching TRBD1 (5 bases). CDR3 length equals 14 residues. Trimming pared 5 bases from V and 3 bases from J, leaving 14 bases between. Germline V gives CDR1 SGHNT, CDR2 YYREEE (reference sequence). This CDR3 reads CASSSGAAHTEAFF. The CDR3, as DNA: TGTGCCAGCAGTAGCGGGGCGGCGCACACTGAAGCTTTCTTT.

The chain joins TRBV6-1 to TRBJ2-7; D is perhaps TRBD2 (6 bases). Germline CDR1 reads MNHNS; CDR2 reads SASEGT. The V and J ends lost 0 bases and 2 bases respectively, with 14 bases between them. The CDR3 loop spans 16 amino acids. CDR3 sequence: CASSEAAGRSTYEQYF. The CDR3 region has the DNA TGTGCCAGCAGTGAAGCGGCAGGGAGGTCAACCTACGAGCAGTACTTC.